This entry lists 21 T cell receptor beta chains sequenced from one sample in a study of T cells in Graves' hyperthyroidism and ophthalmopathy. The investigators amplified TCR beta CDR3 regions from RNA transcripts. During a first-round RT-PCR of the TCR CDR3, the HTBI primer set was used. TCRdb re-called the multiplex PCR reads with MiXCR, one entry per CDR3 protein. The table records under 350,000 distinct CDR3 sequences, roughly 13% of them present only once. The sequenced sample consisted of blood. Receptors were obtained from a woman aged 30 to 39 with Graves' hyperthyroidism that later progressed to Graves' ophthalmopathy.

The gene calls are TRBV28 and TRBJ2-3; the match to TRBD2 covers 7 bases. The V gene's germline CDR1 is MDHEN and CDR2 SYDVKM. After removal of 11 bases from V and 0 bases from J, the junction contained 23 bases not matched to a gene. This CDR3 contains 19 residues. CDR3 loop: CAGNDVSGPGPLSTDTQYF. DNA for the CDR3: TGTGCCGGCAATGACGTTAGCGGGCCGGGACCCTTAAGCACAGATACGCAGTATTTT.

This clonotype showed up many times. The chain couples TRBV12-3 or TRBV12-4 to TRBJ2-3; TRBD2 agrees at 9 bases. V shed 5 bases, J shed 4 bases, and the junction held 4 bases outside the gene matches. The CDR3 consists of 14 residues. DNA of the CDR3: TGTGCCAGCAGTAAGCGGGAGGCCGCAGATACGCAGTATTTT. Amino acids: CASSKREAADTQYF.

In its sample, this clonotype was seen a few times. J is TRBJ2-7 and V is TRBV29-1, with 8 bases aligning to TRBD1. Germline V CDR1 and CDR2: SQVTM, ANQGSEA. CDR3 length: 14 amino acids. The V and J ends lost 5 bases and 4 bases, in that order; junction bases with no gene match: 10. CDR3 coding DNA: TGCAGCGTTTCATCCGGGACAGGACAATACGAGCAGTACTTC. Translation gives CSVSSGTGQYEQYF.

In this sample, this clonotype turned up many times. V and J are TRBV5-4 and TRBJ2-1; D is ambiguous. CDR1 and CDR2 (germline): SGHNT, YYREEE (reference sequence). The V end lost 7 bases, the J end lost 6 bases, and 11 bases lay between the germline ends. CDR3 length equals 12 residues. DNA for the CDR3: TGTGCCAGCTCCCTTGAGCTCAATGAGCAGTTCTTC. The encoded protein is CASSLELNEQFF.

A few counts support this clonotype. V usage is TRBV18 and J usage is TRBJ2-3; D assignment may be TRBD1 or TRBD2 (5 bases each). There are 16 residues in the CDR3. Germline CDR1 and CDR2: KGHSH and LQKENI. Trimming removed 4 bases from V and 2 bases from J, with 16 bases in between. CDR3 sequence (DNA): TGTGCCAGCTCACGAAGTCGGGGCGGCTCCACAGATACGCAGTATTTT. As protein: CASSRSRGGSTDTQYF.

This clonotype showed up many times. V usage is TRBV20-1 and J usage is TRBJ2-7; possible D gene TRBD2, 6 bases. The CDR3 runs 14 residues. Trimming removed 0 bases at V and 6 bases at J, with 15 bases between. Germline CDR1 and CDR2: DFQATT and SNEGSKA (reference sequence). In nucleotides, the CDR3 is TGCAGTGCTAGAGATCTGAGTGGGAGGAGCGAGCAGTACTTC. Translating it yields CSARDLSGRSEQYF.

The chain recombines TRBV5-1 with TRBJ2-1; maybe TRBD1 (6 bases). The length of the CDR3 is 12 residues. Germline CDR1 reads SGHRS; CDR2 reads YFSETQ. Trimming cost V 5 bases and J 11 bases, with 14 bases left between them. This CDR3 reads CASRQQGLKQFF. DNA of the CDR3: TGCGCCAGCAGGCAACAGGGTTTGAAGCAGTTCTTC.

This clonotype was seen a few times. CDR3 region: CASSPEERGRNEQFF. In nucleotides, the CDR3 is TGCGCCAGCAGCCCGGAGGAAAGGGGGCGAAATGAGCAGTTCTTC. The rearrangement uses TRBV4-1 and TRBJ2-1; the match to TRBD1 covers 7 bases. This CDR3 has 15 residues. CDR1 is MGHRA, CDR2 YSYEKL, per germline. J lost 7 bases, V lost 4 bases, and 10 bases had no gene match.

The chain employs TRBV2 and TRBJ1-3; TRBD1 aligns across 8 bases. J gave up 0 bases and V 8 bases, and 12 bases lay outside the gene matches. Germline assignment: CDR1 SNHLY and CDR2 FYNNEI. This CDR3 is built from 17 residues. In nucleotides, the CDR3 is TGTGCCAGCTCACCTAGAAGGGACAGGAGCTCTGGAAACACCATATATTTT. Its translation is CASSPRRDRSSGNTIYF.

This clonotype showed up just once. The rearrangement uses TRBV7-9 and TRBJ2-5, with unresolved D. The CDR3 is made up of 15 amino acids. V was pared by 2 bases and J by 5 bases, with 15 bases between. From germline, CDR1 is SEHNR and CDR2 FQNEAQ (reference sequence). DNA of the CDR3: TGTGCCAGCAGCTTAAGTGGGTTTGGAGATGAGACCCAGTACTTC. Translated: CASSLSGFGDETQYF.

This clonotype was detected many times. The DNA of the CDR3 is TGTGCCAGCTCACCACCGGTCGTTACTAGCGGGAGCCCCGATACGCAGTATTTT. Its translation is CASSPPVVTSGSPDTQYF. The V call is TRBV18, the J call TRBJ2-3; 11 bases agree with TRBD2. Germline trimming cut 0 bases from V and 6 bases from J; bases unmatched to any gene: 11. This CDR3 is 18 amino acids long. The germline V gene has CDR1 KGHSH and CDR2 LQKENI.

This clonotype was detected many times. The chain combines TRBV6-2 or TRBV6-3 with TRBJ2-3; tentatively, D is TRBD1 or TRBD2 (5 bases each). The CDR3 contains 16 residues. V was pared by 6 bases and J by 7 bases, with 23 bases between. Germline CDR1 reads MNHEY; CDR2 reads SVGEGT. This chain's CDR3 is CASSLNTGPRSHTQYF. DNA for the CDR3: TGTGCCAGCAGCCTAAACACGGGACCAAGGTCGCATACGCAGTATTTT.

This clonotype was seen at least ten times. The V gene is TRBV12-3 or TRBV12-4, the J gene TRBJ2-2, with TRBD1 matching over 7 bases. The V and J ends lost 6 bases and 0 bases, in that order; junction bases with no gene match: 1. The length of the CDR3 is 14 residues. CDR3 DNA sequence: TGTGCCAGCAGGGGGACAGCGAACACCGGGGAGCTGTTTTTT. It is translated as CASRGTANTGELFF.

This clonotype was recorded at least ten times. The chain employs TRBV7-2 and TRBJ1-1; D gene uncertain. The CDR3 consists of 13 residues. V was cut by 3 bases and J by 2 bases, with 7 bases left in between. The V gene's germline CDR1 is SGHTA and CDR2 FQGNSA. This CDR3 reads CASSLAGNTEAFF. The DNA of the CDR3 is TGTGCCAGCAGCTTGGCGGGCAACACTGAAGCTTTCTTT.

The table lists this clonotype with many counts. The limits of the CDR3 on the DNA are not certain, so only TCRdb's listed CDR3 is given. J is TRBJ2-7 and V is TRBV28; the table's D call, TRBD1, has no DNA check behind it. The germline V gene has CDR1 MDHEN and CDR2 SYDVKM. A total of 22 residues make up the CDR3, ends included. The CDR3 loop reads CASSLSISGPGQGKLRAYEQYF.

This sequence joins TRBV6-1 and TRBJ1-6; D is perhaps TRBD1 (5 bases). Germline CDR1 is MNHNS and CDR2 is SASEGT. CDR3 length: 17 residues. V lost 7 bases and J 4 bases, leaving 20 bases between the germline ends. The CDR3 nucleotides are TGTGCCAGCATCTTAAAGATACAGGCCGATTATAATTCACCCCTCCACTTT. Translating gives CASILKIQADYNSPLHF.

The chain is built from TRBV20-1 and TRBJ2-2; unclear D gene. Between the trimmed V and J ends, which lost 6 bases and 4 bases, there was a span of 15 bases. In germline, CDR1 is DFQATT, CDR2 SNEGSKA (reference sequence). The CDR3 runs to 14 residues. DNA for the CDR3: TGCAGTGCCACCGTCCCCTCGGGCACCGGGGAGCTGTTTTTT. It is translated as CSATVPSGTGELFF.

At least ten counts were recorded for this clonotype. V and J are TRBV6-8 and TRBJ1-1; D gene uncertain. Trimming removed 6 bases at V and 4 bases at J, with 15 bases between. Germline CDR1 MNHGY, CDR2 SAAAGT. CDR3 length: 14 residues. The CDR3 nucleotides are TGTGCCAGCAGCTGGAGGCGCCGGGGCACTGAAGCTTTCTTT. Its translation: CASSWRRRGTEAFF.

This clonotype was found many times. The V and J genes are TRBV15 and TRBJ2-5, with a tentative D call TRBD1 (5 bases). From germline, CDR1 is LNHNV and CDR2 YYDKDF (reference sequence). Trimming stripped 1 base from V and 5 bases from J, with 20 bases between. The CDR3 spans 17 residues. For the CDR3, the DNA is TGTGCCACCAGCAGAGGCGGCGAAGGAGCCAGGGCGGAGACCCAGTACTTC. This translates into CATSRGGEGARAETQYF.

This clonotype was detected many times. This rearrangement joins TRBV6-1 to TRBJ1-1, with D tentatively TRBD1 (5 bases). V was clipped by 6 bases and J by 5 bases, with 19 bases between them. CDR3 size: 15 residues. The germline gives CDR1 MNHNS, CDR2 SASEGT. The CDR3 DNA sequence: TGTGCCAGCAGAGCCTCGACAGCGGGTGGTACTGAAGCTTTCTTT. This codes for CASRASTAGGTEAFF.

This rearrangement joins TRBV14 to TRBJ2-1, with a weak D call TRBD1 (6 bases). V lost 6 bases and J lost 3, with 12 bases in between. Germline CDR1 reads SGHDN; CDR2 reads FVKESK. CDR3 length: 14 amino acids. The CDR3 loop is CASRVGGNYNEQFF. Here the CDR3 DNA reads TGTGCCAGCAGAGTAGGGGGTAACTACAATGAGCAGTTCTTC.